This record concerns one TCR beta chain sequence. Its target is unknown. The germline CDR1 and CDR2 sequences are MNHNY and SVGAGI (reference sequence). V gave up 6 bases and J gave up 4 bases, with 12 bases separating them. The CDR3 consists of 13 residues. Primers: 60 Vbeta forward and 13 Jbeta reverse. The data were produced by immunoSEQ multiplex PCR, yet TCRdb's version contains in-frame clones alone and is incomplete. This table has around 170,000 clones, roughly three quarters appearing once. Each of the donors was a healthy bone marrow donor. The sample is drawn from a study of cytomegalovirus exposure and HLA in healthy donors. Study-level points and caveats: A later analysis found that most CMV-associated TCR beta chains appeared HLA-restricted. Cytomegalovirus status was reportedly diagnosed by the classifier with high specificity and sensitivity.

The TCR comes from a woman aged 40 to 50 in good health and CMV-seropositive. J is TRBJ1-1 and V is TRBV6-6; tentatively, D is TRBD1 (5 bases). Input material: PBMCs. The chain's CDR3 is CASRMRGFTEAFF. CDR3 sequence (DNA): TGTGCCAGCAGAATGCGGGGGTTCACTGAAGCTTTCTTT.